Following are 19 T cell receptor beta chains from one sample sequenced in a study of CXCR3-negative and CXCR3-positive naive CD8 T cells. Via 5' RACE with UMI labels, TRB cDNA libraries were prepared. One entry per CDR3 protein, without DNA, is what TCRdb gives after re-calling the 5' RACE reads. The sample has approximately 100,000 distinct CDR3 sequences, and its top ten clones hold 0.3% to 0.45%. These TCRs' antigens remain unknown. Study-wide points: A higher hydrophobicity marked the TRB CDR3s of CXCR3-positive naive cells versus CXCR3-negative naive cells.

The sequenced material came from naive CXCR3+ CD8+ T cells from blood. As to subset: CD45RO-CCR7+CD27+CD95- naive CD8+ T cells expressing CXCR3 (TNR3+). The receptors come from a human donor in good health. Some clones in this sample may be carry-over from other donors' samples.

The chain combines TRBV12-3 or TRBV12-4 with TRBJ2-7. This CDR3 region has 12 residues. This CDR3 reads CASSFQVYEQYF.

The chain is built from TRBV5-1 and TRBJ2-3; TCRdb's D gene call, TRBD2, goes unchecked for lack of DNA. CDR3 length: 18 amino acids. CDR1 and CDR2 from the germline V gene are SGHRS and YFSETQ. Here the CDR3 reads CASSPGTSGGAGTDTQYF.

The CDR3 loop reads CASSMEGLSDTQYF. V usage is TRBV5-6 and J usage is TRBJ2-3; TCRdb picks TRBD2, but there is no DNA to check that call. The CDR3 length is 14 residues. Germline V gene data show CDR1 as SGHDT and CDR2 as YYEEEE.

The gene calls are TRBV7-9 and TRBJ2-1; as DNA is missing, the TRBD1 call by TCRdb cannot be tested. The CDR3 sequence is 16 residues long. Germline assignment: CDR1 SEHNR and CDR2 FQNEAQ (reference sequence). The CDR3 sequence: CASSSALGRDRDEQFF.

This chain joins TRBV29-1 and TRBJ1-1. Germline-derived CDR1 and CDR2 are SQVTM and ANQGSEA. The CDR3 is 12 residues long. CDR3 loop: CSVELKNTEAFF.

V usage is TRBV29-1 and J usage is TRBJ1-1. The CDR3 runs to 13 residues. Germline CDR1 SQVTM, CDR2 ANQGSEA. CDR3 loop: CSVETDLSTEAFF.

The J gene is TRBJ2-7, the V gene TRBV7-6; as DNA is missing, the TRBD1 call by TCRdb cannot be tested. CDR1 SGHVS and CDR2 FNYEAQ come from the germline V gene. The CDR3 is made up of 13 amino acids. This CDR3 is CASTPASSYEQYF.

The chain combines TRBV7-9 with TRBJ2-1. Germline CDR1 and CDR2: SEHNR and FQNEAQ (reference sequence). CDR3 length: 12 residues. This chain's CDR3 is CASSSPISEQFF.

The chain combines TRBV3-1 with TRBJ2-5; lacking DNA, the TRBD2 call made by TCRdb goes unchecked. This CDR3 region has 16 residues. CDR1 is LGHDT, CDR2 YNNKEL, per germline (reference sequence). The CDR3 reads CASSLTSGGNQETQYF.

The chain recombines TRBV7-3 with TRBJ1-1. The germline V gene has CDR1 SGHTA and CDR2 FQGTGA. The CDR3 loop spans 13 amino acids. This CDR3 reads CASSLHHSTEAFF. Full variable domain (remainder filled in from reference TRBV7-3 and TRBJ1-1): GAGVSQTPSNKVTEKGKYVELRCDPISGHTALYWYRQSLGQGPEFLIYFQGTGAADDSGLPNDRFFAVRPEGSVSTLKIQRTERGDSAVYLCASSLHHSTEAFFGQGTRLTVV.

This chain connects TRBV4-2 to TRBJ2-3; there is no DNA to check the TCRdb D call of TRBD2. Germline CDR1 reads LGHNA; CDR2 reads YNFKEQ. This CDR3 has 15 residues. The CDR3 protein is CASSQERGEADTQYF.

The chain recombines TRBV20-1 with TRBJ2-3. CDR1 and CDR2 (germline): DFQATT, SNEGSKA (reference sequence). There are 16 residues in the CDR3. This CDR3 reads CSAREGATGMGDTQYF.

This chain uses TRBV20-1 with TRBJ2-1; the TRBD2 assignment by TCRdb is unverifiable without DNA. In germline, CDR1 is DFQATT, CDR2 SNEGSKA (reference sequence). The CDR3 extends over 17 amino acids. The CDR3 loop reads CSARDFASGGSYNEQFF.

This chain connects TRBV19 to TRBJ2-1; TCRdb designates TRBD1, a call that cannot be tested without DNA. The CDR3 sequence is 13 residues long. The germline gives CDR1 LNHDA, CDR2 SQIVND (reference sequence). CDR3 region: CASSPPGDRGPFF.

The chain employs TRBV29-1 and TRBJ2-5. This CDR3 spans 13 amino acids. In germline, CDR1 is SQVTM, CDR2 ANQGSEA. The CDR3 sequence is CSVEREQQETQYF. Full variable domain (rest looked up from reference TRBV29-1 and TRBJ2-5): SAVISQKPSRDICQRGTSLTIQCQVDSQVTMMFWYRQQPGQSLTLIATANQGSEATYESGFVIDKFPISRPNLTFSTLTVSNMSPEDSSIYLCSVEREQQETQYFGPGTRLLVL.

The chain joins TRBV7-9 to TRBJ2-5. CDR3 length: 14 amino acids. The germline gives CDR1 SEHNR, CDR2 FQNEAQ (reference sequence). The CDR3 loop is CASSLSTIGETQYF.

The V and J genes are TRBV7-9 and TRBJ1-2; lacking DNA, the TRBD1 call made by TCRdb goes unchecked. This CDR3 spans 15 amino acids. Germline CDR1 SEHNR, CDR2 FQNEAQ (reference sequence). This CDR3 reads CASSSGVKGLYGYTF.

The chain recombines TRBV2 with TRBJ2-1; TCRdb proposes TRBD2, but this gene call is untestable without DNA. The CDR3 totals 15 residues. Germline CDR1 and CDR2: SNHLY and FYNNEI. CDR3 sequence reads: CASRGASGRYNEQFF.

The rearrangement links TRBV30 to TRBJ1-1; with no DNA, the TCRdb D assignment of TRBD1 cannot be verified. CDR1 and CDR2 from the germline V gene are GTSNPN and SVGIG (reference sequence). This CDR3 spans 13 amino acids. The CDR3 region is CAWTPDRDTEAFF.